The present T cell receptor (beta chain) was sequenced within a study of tumor-infiltrating lymphocytes in oesophageal squamous cell carcinoma listed by TCRdb under 2016. In this sample, this clonotype turned up many times. Its recognized antigen is unknown. Base qualities are not provided; no much larger clone lies one nucleotide away. Trimming removed 4 bases from V and 5 bases from J, leaving 5 bases between the germline ends. The germline V gene (reference sequence) gives CDR1 as LNHDA and CDR2 as SQIVND. From the cysteine through the phenylalanine, the CDR3 covers 11 amino acids. The read is trimmed to its CDR3 DNA, 33 bases read in frame from base 1. Libraries were constructed by PCR. The sample was run on an Illumina HiSeq 2000. Starting from the raw public reads, TCRdb applied fastp trimming at Q25, assembled clones with MiXCR and retained in-frame beta chains. Each record represents a unique CDR3 protein, reported with the most common genes and DNA among its rows. The sample table holds around 22,000 distinct CDR3 sequences, of which around 34% were seen once. About 18% of the sample comes from the top ten.

This sequence uses TRBV19 and TRBJ2-5; 5 matching bases give a weak D call of TRBD2. Sequenced material: esophageal tumor tissue. The clonotype comes from a female donor with esophageal squamous cell carcinoma. The nucleotide sequence is TGTGCCAGTAGTAGCGGGGAGACCCAGTACTTC. The encoded protein is CASSSGETQYF.